Shown below are 14 T cell receptor beta chains from a single sample sequenced in a study of blood T cell repertoires in COVID-19. Only in-frame clones appear in the TCRdb table, and some are missing; sequencing was by immunoSEQ multiplex PCR. Here the sample spans more than 90,000 clones, about 71% being singletons. Sequenced sample: peripheral blood. The receptors originated from a woman in her sixties or seventies in a cohort sampled during active or convalescent COVID-19.

The chain uses TRBV9 and TRBJ1-5; a weak D match, TRBD1 (5 bases). Germline V CDR1 and CDR2: SGDLS, YYNGEE. V was pared by 0 bases and J by 4 bases, with 8 bases between. The CDR3 covers 14 residues. This chain's CDR3 is CASSVVGGNQPQHF. CDR3 nucleotides: TGTGCCAGCAGCGTAGTGGGGGGGAATCAGCCCCAGCATTTT.

J is TRBJ2-7 and V is TRBV7-3, with TRBD2 matching 11 bases. Unmatched junction bases numbered 2, after V lost 5 bases and J lost 2 bases. The CDR3 totals 14 residues. Looked up from germline, CDR1 is SGHTA and CDR2 is FQGTGA. The CDR3 region has the DNA TGTGCCAGCAGCCCGACTAGCGGGGCCTACGAGCAGTACTTC. As protein: CASSPTSGAYEQYF.

The rearrangement uses TRBV4-1 and TRBJ1-6, with 8 nucleotides matching TRBD1. With V trimmed by 1 base and J by 0 bases, 14 bases remained unmatched. The CDR3 has 21 residues. Germline V lookup: CDR1 MGHRA, CDR2 YSYEKL. The DNA for the CDR3 is TGCGCCAGCAGCCAAGGTCCTGTGACAGGGGCCTCGAGCTCCTATAATTCACCCCTCCACTTT. This gives the protein CASSQGPVTGASSSYNSPLHF.

The chain combines TRBV4-2 with TRBJ2-5, with 12 positions matching TRBD1. The CDR3 spans 17 residues. The V gene end was trimmed by 0 bases and the J gene end by 5 bases; junction bases not matched to a gene: 7. CDR1 and CDR2 from the germline V gene are LGHNA and YNFKEQ. CDR3 sequence: CASSQEGGTGGRETQYF. For the CDR3, the DNA is TGTGCCAGCAGCCAAGAAGGGGGGACAGGGGGCCGGGAGACCCAGTACTTC.

The chain joins TRBV7-9 to TRBJ1-6; 10 bases are shared with TRBD1. CDR1 SEHNR and CDR2 FQNEAQ come from the germline V gene (reference sequence). The CDR3 is 17 amino acids. The ends lost 1 base at V and 7 bases at J; junction bases unmatched: 7. CDR3 sequence: CASSLVYGQGVNSPLHF. CDR3 sequence (DNA): TGTGCCAGCAGCTTAGTTTACGGACAGGGGGTCAATTCACCCCTCCACTTT.

This clone was recorded only once. The chain is built from TRBV5-4 and TRBJ2-5, with D possibly being TRBD1 (6 bases). Germline lookup yields CDR1 SGHNT and CDR2 YYREEE (reference sequence). The CDR3 contains 14 residues. The V end was cut by 1 base, the J end by 3 bases, with 10 bases between. For the CDR3, the DNA is TGTGCCAGCAGCTTGAGGGCAGGGGAAGAGACCCAGTACTTC. It codes for CASSLRAGEETQYF.

For the CDR3, the DNA is TGCGCCAGCAGCCCAAGGACAGGGTTGACCTACGAGCAGTACTTC. Protein: CASSPRTGLTYEQYF. The chain links TRBV5-1 to TRBJ2-7, with 8 bases that match TRBD1. The V segment lost 4 bases and the J segment 2 bases; nucleotides outside the gene matches: 8. CDR1 SGHRS and CDR2 YFSETQ come from the germline V gene. The CDR3 consists of 15 residues.

This chain links TRBV6-5 with TRBJ1-3; TRBD1 aligns across 8 bases. The CDR3 sequence is 14 residues long. J lost 1 base, V lost 7 bases, and 3 bases had no gene match. Germline CDR1 reads MNHEY; CDR2 reads SVGAGI. The CDR3 spells CASITGGSGNTIYF. In DNA, the CDR3 is TGTGCCAGCATCACAGGGGGGTCTGGAAACACCATATATTTT.

The V and J genes are TRBV6-5 and TRBJ2-7; 8 positions match TRBD2. V gave up 6 bases and J gave up 5 bases; unmatched junction bases: 12. Germline loops: CDR1 MNHEY, CDR2 SVGAGI. This CDR3 comprises 15 residues. CDR3: CASSPREGLTNEQYF. The DNA of the CDR3 is TGTGCCAGCAGCCCCCGGGAGGGTTTGACGAACGAGCAGTACTTC.

The chain employs TRBV5-1 and TRBJ2-5; TRBD2 agrees at 10 bases. V lost 1 base and J lost 4; bases outside the gene matches: 4. CDR1 is SGHRS and CDR2 is YFSETQ in the germline V gene. The CDR3 has 15 amino acids. CDR3 nucleotide sequence: TGCGCCAGCAGCTTGTATGGGACTAGCGTAGAGACCCAGTACTTC. Translated, it gives CASSLYGTSVETQYF. Combining the CDR3 with reference TRBV5-1 and TRBJ2-5 gives the whole variable domain KAGVTQTPRYLIKTRGQQVTLSCSPISGHRSVSWYQQTPGQGLQFLFEYFSETQRNKGNFPGRFSGRQFSNSRSEMNVSTLELGDSALYLCASSLYGTSVETQYFGPGTRLLVL.

The V call is TRBV27, the J call TRBJ2-3; D is uncertain. Germline assignment: CDR1 MNHEY and CDR2 SMNVEV (reference sequence). V was shortened by 2 bases and J by 2 bases, with 8 bases between the two germline ends. This CDR3 is built from 14 residues. In nucleotides, the CDR3 is TGTGCCAGCAGTTTACGGTCTTCCACAGATACGCAGTATTTT. This codes for CASSLRSSTDTQYF.

The sample holds a few counts of this clone. This chain connects TRBV6-6 to TRBJ2-1; TRBD1 matches 10 bases. Losses at the gene ends were 4 bases for V and 3 bases for J; bases not matched to a gene: 0. Germline lookup yields CDR1 MNHNY and CDR2 SVGAGI (reference sequence). This CDR3 region has 14 residues. Written as DNA, the CDR3 is TGTGCCAGCAGTTGGACAGGGGGCTACAATGAGCAGTTCTTC. It yields the protein CASSWTGGYNEQFF.

The chain has TRBV5-1 and TRBJ2-3, with TRBD2 identical over 9 bases. V shed 0 bases, J shed 2 bases, and the junction held 4 bases outside the gene matches. Per the germline V gene, CDR1 is SGHRS and CDR2 is YFSETQ. CDR3 size: 16 residues. CDR3 sequence (DNA): TGCGCCAGCAGCTTGGAGAGCGGGGGGACCACAGATACGCAGTATTTT. This sequence encodes CASSLESGGTTDTQYF. The variable domain in full, completed from reference TRBV5-1 and TRBJ2-3, reads KAGVTQTPRYLIKTRGQQVTLSCSPISGHRSVSWYQQTPGQGLQFLFEYFSETQRNKGNFPGRFSGRQFSNSRSEMNVSTLELGDSALYLCASSLESGGTTDTQYFGPGTRLTVL.

This clone was seen only once. DNA for the CDR3: TGTGCCAGCAGCCAAGTCTGGGGGCCTGGGCAGCCCCAGCATTTT. Translated, it gives CASSQVWGPGQPQHF. This chain uses TRBV3-1 (or the pseudogene TRBV3-2) with TRBJ1-5; a weak D match, TRBD1 (6 bases). The CDR3 length is 15 residues. The V and J ends lost 1 base and 7 bases respectively, with 14 bases between them. Germline lookup yields CDR1 LGHDT and CDR2 YNNKEL (reference sequence).